Listed here is a single T cell receptor beta chain. What it recognizes is unknown. This entry is derived from a study of T cell repertoires in cytomegalovirus infection. TCRdb recomputed calls from the reads with MiXCR, one row per CDR3 protein. This sample has 7,600 or so distinct CDR3 sequences, with under 55% found just once. Sequencing was carried out using PBMCs, sequenced either directly or after in vitro stimulation (not recorded which). This TCR came from a human donor in good health (CMV status not recorded). Some clones in this sample may be carry-over from other donors' samples.

Written as DNA, the CDR3 is TGTGCCAGTAGTATTGGGGACAGTGGAACCTACGAGCAGTACTTC. Its translation: CASSIGDSGTYEQYF. The chain is built from TRBV19 and TRBJ2-7; 7 bases map to TRBD1. V dropped 3 bases and J dropped 2; count of bases not matched to a gene: 7. Per germline, CDR1 LNHDA and CDR2 SQIVND (reference sequence). CDR3 size: 15 residues. Complete variable domain (other parts from reference TRBV19 and TRBJ2-7): DGGITQSPKYLFRKEGQNVTLSCEQNLNHDAMYWYRQDPGQGLRLIYYSQIVNDFQKGDIAEGYSVSREKKESFPLTVTSAQKNPTAFYLCASSIGDSGTYEQYFGPGTRLTVT.